This T cell receptor (beta chain) was obtained from a study of shared clonotypes between healthy human individuals. General study points: Sorted-subset samples were not fully sequenced, rarefaction indicated.

Of note for this clone: No antigen is known for it.

Germline lookup yields CDR1 MNHEY and CDR2 SMNVEV (reference sequence). CDR3 length equals 10 residues. Between the trimmed V and J ends, which lost 7 bases and 6 bases, there was a span of 5 bases. TCRdb keeps only in-frame clones here, not all; method: immunoSEQ multiplex PCR. The data contain hundreds of thousands of clones, less than 80% of them seen just once; the ten biggest clones take up around 2%. A CD45RA+ naive subset and a CD45RA-negative memory subset were split from CD4+ cells. V usage is TRBV27 and J usage is TRBJ2-3; D unresolved. Input material: memory CD4+ T cells sorted from blood. Subset described: CD45RA-negative fraction. The clonotype comes from a woman in her thirties in good health. This CDR3 is CASTRDTQYF. Written as DNA, the CDR3 is TGTGCCAGCACCAGGGATACGCAGTATTTT.